Described below is a single T cell receptor beta chain sequence and its context. Its antigen is not identified. Sequencing was performed with immunoSEQ multiplex PCR; in TCRdb, only in-frame clones are kept and a portion is missing. The profile covers more than 45,000 clones, with roughly three quarters appearing a single time and approximately 2.6% taken by the ten largest. Trimming cost V 6 bases and J 4 bases, with 13 bases left between them. CDR1 and CDR2 from the germline V gene are MNHNS and SASEGT. This CDR3 region has 15 residues. The data were obtained in a study of OX40 agonist ivuxolimab in advanced cancers. Across the study: Administration of intravenous ivuxolimab to patients occurred every 2 weeks at 0.01 to 10 mg/kg. Patients undergoing dose escalation presented with hepatocellular carcinoma, melanoma, renal cell or head and neck cancer. Three patients responded partially, comprising one with hepatocellular carcinoma and two with cutaneous melanoma. Study-level points and caveats: With doses of 0.1 to 3.0 mg/kg, CD4+ and CD8+ blood T cells had undergone clonal expansion by week 6.

Material: CD4+ or CD8+ T cells sorted from blood, obtained in a trial of the OX40 agonist ivuxolimab. This receptor was taken from an adult with an advanced solid tumor such as melanoma, head and neck, liver or kidney cancer. The chain uses TRBV6-1 and TRBJ2-6; either TRBD1 or TRBD2 may supply D (6 bases each). The CDR3 DNA follows: TGTGCCAGCAGCAAAGGGGGGAGGGGGGCCAACGTCCTGACTTTC. Its protein is CASSKGGRGANVLTF.